This entry describes one T cell receptor (beta chain). This record comes from a study of OX40 agonist ivuxolimab in advanced cancers. Profiling relied on immunoSEQ multiplex PCR, and the TCRdb table lists in-frame clones only, not all of them. There are about 96,000 clones in the sample; more than 80% occur only once, and 4.5% to 6% lies in the top ten. The germline CDR1 and CDR2 sequences are SEHNR and FQNEAQ (reference sequence). The CDR3 extends over 13 amino acids. This chain uses TRBV7-9 with TRBJ2-5; TRBD2 matches at 11 bases. Judging by the DNA end, TRBJ2-7 fits better; the J call may be wrong. This receptor was taken from an adult with an advanced solid tumor such as melanoma, head and neck, liver or kidney cancer. The specimen comprised CD4+ or CD8+ T cells sorted from blood, sampled in a trial of the OX40 agonist ivuxolimab. CDR3 sequence (DNA): TGTGCCAGCAGGCCCGGACTAGCGGGCGAGCAGTACTTC. Protein: CASRPGLAGEQYF.